Following are 13 T cell receptor beta chains from one sample sequenced in a study of blood T cell repertoires in COVID-19. Sequencing was performed with immunoSEQ multiplex PCR; in TCRdb, only in-frame clones are kept and a portion is missing. The table includes over 95,000 clones, 81% detected once. Sequencing used peripheral blood. All receptors derive from a human donor in a cohort sampled during active COVID-19.

This clone was seen a single time. The chain is built from TRBV7-9 and TRBJ2-7, with D possibly TRBD1 on 5 matching bases. The CDR3 runs to 18 residues. Trimming removed 1 base from V and 5 bases from J, with 24 bases in between. Germline V gives CDR1 SEHNR, CDR2 FQNEAQ (reference sequence). For the CDR3, the DNA is TGTGCCAGCAGCTTAGGATTTCTAGGGGCCAGCATCAACCACGAGCAGTACTTC. Translated: CASSLGFLGASINHEQYF.

This chain uses TRBV6-2 or TRBV6-3 with TRBJ1-5; D not certain. The V gene's germline CDR1 is MNHEY and CDR2 SVGEGT. The CDR3 length is 12 residues. V was trimmed by 6 bases and J by 5 bases, leaving 8 bases between them. The CDR3 DNA reads as TGTGCCAGCAGCCGCCTAGATCAGCCCCAGCATTTT. Residues: CASSRLDQPQHF.

The chain has TRBV11-3 and TRBJ1-1; 7 bases are a match to TRBD1. Looked up from germline, CDR1 is SGHNT and CDR2 is YENEEA. The CDR3 loop spans 20 amino acids. V shed 2 bases and J 0 bases; nucleotides not matched to a gene: 18. CDR3 nucleotides: TGTGCCAGCAGCTTACACCCCAACAGGGGCCACAAATTGATGAACACTGAAGCTTTCTTT. Amino acids: CASSLHPNRGHKLMNTEAFF.

In this sample, this clone turned up a few times. CDR3 residues: CASSLVGKQYF. For the CDR3, the DNA is TGTGCCAGCAGCTTAGTCGGGAAGCAGTACTTC. This chain connects TRBV13 to TRBJ2-7; D might be TRBD2 (5 bases). The CDR3 consists of 11 residues. Germline V gives CDR1 PRHDT, CDR2 FYEKMQ (reference sequence). Between the trimmed V and J ends, which lost 1 base and 8 bases, there was a span of 6 bases.

The gene calls are TRBV5-6 and TRBJ1-3; D gene unclear. The length of the CDR3 is 15 residues. Germline V gene data show CDR1 as SGHDT and CDR2 as YYEEEE. Between the trimmed V and J ends, which lost 0 bases and 1 base, there was a span of 8 bases. In DNA form, the CDR3 reads TGTGCCAGCAGCTTGGACGGTCCATCTGGAAACACCATATATTTT. Its translation: CASSLDGPSGNTIYF. Supplemented by reference TRBV5-6 and TRBJ1-3, the full variable domain reads DAGVTQSPTHLIKTRGQQVTLRCSPKSGHDTVSWYQQALGQGPQFIFQYYEEEERQRGNFPDRFSGHQFPNYSSELNVNALLLGDSALYLCASSLDGPSGNTIYFGEGSWLTVV.

The gene calls are TRBV19 and TRBJ2-6, with D possibly matching TRBD2 (6 bases). This CDR3 spans 14 amino acids. V gave up 5 bases and J gave up 1 base, with 6 bases separating them. Germline V gene sequence: CDR1 LNHDA, CDR2 SQIVND (reference sequence). As DNA, the CDR3 is TGTGCCAGTAGTGGGGGGTCTGGGGCCAACGTCCTGACTTTC. Its translation is CASSGGSGANVLTF.

The chain uses TRBV27 and TRBJ2-7; 8 bases agree with TRBD1. The CDR3 length is 14 residues. The germline V gene has CDR1 MNHEY and CDR2 SMNVEV (reference sequence). With 0 bases clipped from V and 5 bases from J, the junction kept 3 bases outside the gene matches. CDR3 sequence: CASSLSDRVDEQYF. The CDR3 DNA sequence: TGTGCCAGCAGTTTATCGGACAGGGTGGACGAGCAGTACTTC.

The chain couples TRBV4-3 to TRBJ2-1, with 12 bases that match TRBD2. The V and J ends lost 0 bases and 8 bases, in that order; junction bases with no gene match: 5. The CDR3 spans 16 residues. Germline V gene lookup returns CDR1 LGHNA and CDR2 YSLEER. This CDR3 is CASSQDRLAGEDEQFF. In DNA form, the CDR3 reads TGCGCCAGCAGCCAAGATCGACTAGCGGGAGAGGATGAGCAGTTCTTC.

The chain recombines TRBV7-2 with TRBJ1-4; 10 bases match TRBD1. The CDR3 covers 14 residues. The junction had 2 bases not matched to a gene; V was cut back by 5 bases and J by 5 bases. Germline lookup yields CDR1 SGHTA and CDR2 FQGNSA. Written as DNA, the CDR3 is TGTGCCAGCAGCCGGGGACAGGGGAATGAAAAACTGTTTTTT. Its protein is CASSRGQGNEKLFF.

The chain carries TRBV4-1 and TRBJ1-1; 7 bases match TRBD1. The CDR3 loop spans 14 amino acids. Losses at the gene ends were 4 bases for V and 3 bases for J; bases not matched to a gene: 5. Germline-derived CDR1 and CDR2 are MGHRA and YSYEKL. CDR3 nucleotides: TGCGCCAGCAGCCGCACAGGGGCTTACACTGAAGCTTTCTTT. This encodes CASSRTGAYTEAFF.

This sequence joins TRBV6-5 and TRBJ1-6; D remains ambiguous. Per the germline V gene, CDR1 is MNHEY and CDR2 is SVGAGI. The length of the CDR3 is 15 residues. Between the trimmed V and J ends, which lost 6 bases and 5 bases, there was a span of 14 bases. CDR3 amino acids: CASRRGRRDNSPLHF. CDR3 nucleotides: TGTGCCAGCAGAAGAGGGAGGAGGGATAATTCACCCCTCCACTTT.

This sequence joins TRBV2 and TRBJ1-2; D perhaps matches TRBD1 (6 bases). This CDR3 is built from 13 residues. V gave up 3 bases and J gave up 3 bases, with 8 bases separating them. Germline values: CDR1 SNHLY, CDR2 FYNNEI. CDR3 amino acids: CASSEAGDYGYTF. The CDR3 coding sequence is TGTGCCAGCAGTGAGGCAGGGGACTATGGCTACACCTTC.

The CDR3: CARAGRGEEKLFF. The CDR3 bases are TGTGCCAGGGCGGGAAGGGGAGAGGAAAAACTGTTTTTT. The chain carries TRBV21-1 and TRBJ1-4. TRBV21-1 is described as a pseudogene. The CDR3 has 13 residues.